This TCR beta chain was captured in a study of shared clonotypes between healthy human individuals. General study results and limits: An effect of sequencing depth on clonotype sharing among donors was expected. Naive CD4 clonotype sharing across four donors was around 5%.

Naive CD8 populations comprised CD45RO-negative cells positively selected for CCR7, excluding terminally differentiated effector memory CD45RA+ cells. With respect to this clone: Its antigen is still unknown. Other DNA sequences from this sample encode an identical CDR3 as well.

The germline V gene has CDR1 MGHRA and CDR2 YSYEKL. This CDR3 region has 15 residues. After removal of 4 bases from V and 1 base from J, the junction contained 3 bases not matched to a gene. As processed by the authors: Because ImmunoSEQ provided only junction sequences with no quality scores, the filtering differed. Profiled with immunoSEQ multiplex PCR; TCRdb holds only in-frame clones, not every one. The V and J calls and the clone size are those of that table, but D and trimming were determined from the DNA. The sample records some 800,000 clones, about 92% being singletons. The chain has TRBV4-1 and TRBJ2-1, with 8 bases identical to TRBD2. The specimen sequenced was naive CD8+ T cells sorted from blood. The sequence was collected from a man aged 30 to 45 in good health. Here the CDR3 DNA reads TGCGCCAGCAGCCCCACTAGCGGATCCTACAATGAGCAGTTCTTC. It specifies CASSPTSGSYNEQFF.